This T cell receptor (beta chain) comes out of a study of blood T cells in healthy people across ages. Study details: The capture of about one barcoded beta molecule per two T cells was achieved by template switching.

Study conclusions and caveats: Diversity was higher, and naive CD4+ cells more numerous, in long-lived donors than in aged donors. Measured against age, TCR beta diversity per million T cells decreased in a roughly linear manner.

The germline V and J ends were trimmed by 2 bases and 4 bases, with 14 bases remaining between them. The germline gives CDR1 MNHEY, CDR2 SVGAGI. This CDR3 has 15 residues. Using a J-beta primer mix together with a sample-barcoded 5' primer, a second PCR was run for about 6 to 12 cycles. TCRdb reanalysed the 5' RACE reads using MiXCR and keeps one entry per CDR3 protein. The sample shows about 400,000 distinct CDR3 sequences, roughly half of them seen only once. This clonotype was counted a few times. Its antigen is undetermined. The sample consisted of blood. V is TRBV6-5 and J is TRBJ2-5; D is ambiguous. The TCR originated in a man between 60 and 75 years old in good health. CDR3 amino acids: CASSYGQGIGETQYF. CDR3 nucleotides: TGTGCCAGCAGTTACGGTCAAGGGATTGGAGAGACCCAGTACTTC.